This TCR beta chain was sequenced during a study of T cell responses to AZD1222 COVID-19 vaccine. TCRdb's table, derived via immunoSEQ multiplex PCR, lists solely in-frame clones and lacks some. The sample records approximately 150,000 clones, 91% being singletons. Note on this clone: Its antigen is not known.

Study-level findings and limits: Distributed over spike, vaccine-associated CD4 TCRs predominated at 160-218 and 743-854. Unmutated regions of variants are reportedly targeted by nearly half of spike-specific TCRs.

The CDR3 covers 13 residues. Trimming stripped 6 bases from V and 5 bases from J, with 13 bases between. The sequence was collected from an adult in good health. Source: peripheral blood, taken on day 0 of AZD1222 vaccination. The chain combines TRBV12-3 or TRBV12-4 with TRBJ1-1; D is perhaps TRBD1 (6 bases). The CDR3 here is CASSATGQTEAFF. The CDR3 region has the DNA TGTGCCAGCAGCGCTACAGGGCAGACTGAAGCTTTCTTT.